A single sample is the source of the 20 T cell receptor beta chains below, sequenced in a study of T cells after yellow fever vaccination. TCRdb reanalysed the 5' RACE reads using MiXCR and keeps one entry per CDR3 protein. Altogether approximately 330,000 distinct CDR3 sequences are present, around an eighth being singletons, with the ten largest covering more than 3%. The specimen was CD4+ T cells sorted from PBMCs, collected 15 days after the yellow fever booster vaccination. The receptors here all came from a young man who received the YFV17D yellow fever vaccine.

This CDR3 reads CASSLGTNPETQYF. The CDR3 DNA is TGCGCCAGCAGCTTGGGGACTAACCCAGAGACCCAGTACTTC. V and J are TRBV5-1 and TRBJ2-5, with D possibly matching TRBD2 (6 bases). Looked up from germline, CDR1 is SGHRS and CDR2 is YFSETQ. V lost 0 bases, J lost 4 bases, and 10 bases lay in between. This CDR3 comprises 14 residues.

The rearrangement joins TRBV20-1 to TRBJ2-3, with no clear D. The CDR3 sequence is 11 residues long. Germline CDR1 and CDR2: DFQATT and SNEGSKA (reference sequence). V was cut by 5 bases and J by 6 bases, with 9 bases left in between. CDR3 coding DNA: TGCAGTGCTTATTACAGTGATACGCAGTATTTT. This encodes CSAYYSDTQYF.

The rearrangement uses TRBV11-2 and TRBJ2-2, with 7 bases matching TRBD1. Trimming cost V 4 bases and J 5 bases; bases outside gene matches: 10. This CDR3 has 16 residues. Germline CDR1 is SGHAT and CDR2 is FQNNGV. The CDR3 nucleotides are TGTGCCAGCAGCTCCCCGGCGGCAGGGGGTACCGGGGAGCTGTTTTTT. Protein: CASSSPAAGGTGELFF.

This clonotype was observed many times. This chain links TRBV7-2 with TRBJ2-1; D perhaps matches TRBD2 (6 bases). CDR3 length equals 15 residues. V lost 9 bases to trimming and J lost 4 bases, with 19 bases between them. Germline V gene sequence: CDR1 SGHTA, CDR2 FQGNSA. CDR3: CASSAIAASYNEQFF. Here the CDR3 DNA reads TGTGCCAGTTCCGCCATAGCGGCTAGTTACAATGAGCAGTTCTTC.

V and J are TRBV10-3 and TRBJ2-2; possible D gene TRBD2, 5 bases. The germline CDR1 and CDR2 sequences are ENHRY and SYGVKD. The CDR3 has 16 residues. V was clipped by 1 base and J by 5 bases, with 14 bases between them. The CDR3 DNA reads as TGTGCCATCAGTGAGTTTTCAGGTATAGCGACCGGGGAGCTGTTTTTT. Protein sequence: CAISEFSGIATGELFF.

This clonotype turned up a few times. The chain combines TRBV29-1 with TRBJ2-2; 7 bases line up with TRBD1. Trimming removed 6 bases from V and 7 bases from J; junction bases left unmatched: 8. Per the germline V gene, CDR1 is SQVTM and CDR2 is ANQGSEA. This CDR3 is built from 13 residues. CDR3 nucleotides: TGCAGCGTAGAGGACAGGTTGAGCGGGGAGCTGTTTTTT. It is translated as CSVEDRLSGELFF.

The sample holds many counts of this clonotype. The rearrangement uses TRBV7-2 and TRBJ2-1, with a tentative D call TRBD1 (6 bases). This CDR3 spans 15 amino acids. The V end lost 4 bases, the J end lost 0 bases, and 10 bases lay between the germline ends. Germline CDR1 SGHTA, CDR2 FQGNSA. The CDR3 nucleotides are TGTGCCAGCAGCTACGACAGGAGCTCCTACAATGAGCAGTTCTTC. Protein: CASSYDRSSYNEQFF.

V usage is TRBV7-2 and J usage is TRBJ1-1; 7 nucleotides match TRBD1. The germline CDR1 and CDR2 sequences are SGHTA and FQGNSA. CDR3 length equals 15 residues. V shed 5 bases, J shed 5 bases, and the junction held 11 bases outside the gene matches. CDR3 protein: CASSQRGGDRTEAFF. The CDR3 DNA is TGTGCCAGCAGCCAACGAGGGGGCGATCGGACTGAAGCTTTCTTT.

The V and J genes are TRBV25-1 and TRBJ2-1; D call uncertain. V lost 5 bases and J 4 bases, leaving 18 bases between the germline ends. From germline, CDR1 is MGHDK and CDR2 SYGVNS. The CDR3 consists of 16 residues. CDR3 nucleotides: TGTGCCAGCAGTAGCCCGGCCGTGGGTCAGTACAATGAGCAGTTCTTC. Residues: CASSSPAVGQYNEQFF.

The chain combines TRBV7-2 with TRBJ1-2; 10 positions agree with TRBD1. The V gene end was trimmed by 4 bases and the J gene end by 4 bases; junction bases not matched to a gene: 9. Germline CDR1 is SGHTA and CDR2 is FQGNSA. The CDR3 has 16 residues. Here the CDR3 DNA reads TGTGCCAGCAGCTACCCCCCGGGACAGGGGAGCTATGGCTACACCTTC. This sequence encodes CASSYPPGQGSYGYTF.

This clonotype appeared many times. This rearrangement joins TRBV3-1 to TRBJ2-3, with 11 bases aligning to TRBD2. Per germline, CDR1 LGHDT and CDR2 YNNKEL (reference sequence). V shed 5 bases, J shed 4 bases, and the junction held 5 bases outside the gene matches. The CDR3 spans 15 residues. The CDR3 nucleotides read TGTGCCAGCAGCTCTTCGACTAGCGGGGCAGATACGCAGTATTTT. Its protein is CASSSSTSGADTQYF.

This clonotype was seen only a few times. J is TRBJ2-7 and V is TRBV7-2; D ambiguous. V was pared by 2 bases and J by 3 bases, with 8 bases between. Germline lookup yields CDR1 SGHTA and CDR2 FQGNSA. This CDR3 comprises 13 residues. CDR3 coding DNA: TGTGCCAGCAGCTTAAGGACGGACTACGAGCAGTACTTC. It specifies CASSLRTDYEQYF.

The CDR3 sequence is CASRTTGPGLAAFGTQYF. DNA for the CDR3: TGTGCCAGCAGGACGACAGGGCCAGGACTAGCTGCGTTCGGGACCCAGTACTTC. The chain is built from TRBV12-3 or TRBV12-4 and TRBJ2-5; TRBD2 might be the D (8 bases). The CDR3 contains 18 residues. Trimming cost V 6 bases and J 7 bases, with 30 bases left between them.

The CDR3, as DNA: TGTGCCAGCAGTTACTCGGGGACAGGGAGGTATGGCTACACCTTC. Encoded protein: CASSYSGTGRYGYTF. The V gene is TRBV6-5, the J gene TRBJ1-2; 9 bases fit TRBD1. This CDR3 is 15 amino acids long. CDR1 is MNHEY, CDR2 SVGAGI, per germline. V shed 0 bases, J shed 5 bases, and the junction held 4 bases outside the gene matches.

This clonotype was detected a few times. This chain uses TRBV27 with TRBJ1-4, with a possible D match to TRBD1 (5 bases). Germline V gene lookup returns CDR1 MNHEY and CDR2 SMNVEV (reference sequence). V gave up 1 base and J gave up 7 bases, with 13 bases separating them. This CDR3 comprises 15 residues. Written as DNA, the CDR3 is TGTGCCAGCAGTTTATATTGGAAGAGGGGTGAAAAACTGTTTTTT. Amino acids: CASSLYWKRGEKLFF.

The chain has TRBV7-2 and TRBJ2-3, with D unclear. Trimming removed 2 bases from V and 3 bases from J, with 6 bases in between. Germline V gene sequence: CDR1 SGHTA, CDR2 FQGNSA. The CDR3 length is 13 residues. The CDR3 protein is CASSLPATDTQYF. DNA of the CDR3: TGTGCCAGCAGCTTACCGGCGACAGATACGCAGTATTTT.

This clonotype was detected many times. The chain recombines TRBV10-3 with TRBJ2-3, with TRBD1 identical over 7 bases. The CDR3 spans 15 residues. V lost 0 bases, J lost 4 bases, and 4 bases stayed unmatched. Germline V gene lookup returns CDR1 ENHRY and CDR2 SYGVKD. Here the CDR3 reads CAISESHRGPDTQYF. As DNA, the CDR3 is TGTGCCATCAGTGAGTCGCACAGGGGCCCAGATACGCAGTATTTT.

This clonotype has only a few counts. The chain links TRBV6-1 to TRBJ2-1; the D is unclear. Germline lookup yields CDR1 MNHNS and CDR2 SASEGT. The V end lost 3 bases, the J end lost 2 bases, and 14 bases lay between the germline ends. The CDR3 loop spans 16 amino acids. The CDR3, as DNA: TGTGCCAGCAGTGAGTCAACCCGTCGGGCCTACAATGAGCAGTTCTTC. It codes for CASSESTRRAYNEQFF.

The chain couples TRBV12-3 or TRBV12-4 to TRBJ2-1, with TRBD2 as a possible D gene (5 bases). V lost 1 base, J lost 6 bases, and 10 bases lay in between. There are 14 residues in the CDR3. The CDR3 reads CASSLVLSGNEQFF. The CDR3 DNA reads as TGTGCCAGCAGTTTAGTCTTGAGCGGCAATGAGCAGTTCTTC.

A few counts support this clonotype. This chain connects TRBV18 to TRBJ1-3; D uncertain. Trimming pared 1 base from V and 4 bases from J, leaving 2 bases between. This CDR3 is 12 amino acids long. Germline V gives CDR1 KGHSH, CDR2 LQKENI. The CDR3 DNA is TGTGCCAGCTCACCACGAGGAAACACCATATATTTT. Protein product: CASSPRGNTIYF.